The rows below give T cell receptor beta chains drawn from one sample of a study of T cell responses to AZD1222 COVID-19 vaccine. Sequencing was performed with immunoSEQ multiplex PCR; in TCRdb, only in-frame clones are kept and a portion is missing. Of about 180,000 clones in the sample, 85% to 90% were seen once. The specimen comprised peripheral blood, sampled on day 0 of AZD1222 vaccination. Source of these receptors: an adult in good health. CDR3s include the opening cysteine and the closing phenylalanine or tryptophan. A D gene is named only where the DNA matches it firmly. Part of the rows lack a size; the others show once, few, many or a class for expanded clones.

size | D | J | V | CDR3 | DNA
- | - | TRBJ1-4 | TRBV2 | CASSIRPGANEKLFF | TGTGCCAGCAGTATACGGCCAGGGGCTAATGAAAAACTGTTTTTT
once | - | TRBJ1-4 | TRBV11-2 | CASRSNEKLFF | TGTGCCAGCAGGAGTAATGAAAAACTGTTTTTT
- | TRBD1 | TRBJ1-2 | TRBV6-2/TRBV6-3 | CASSSLGQGPINYGYTF | TGTGCCAGCAGTTCCCTTGGACAGGGGCCGATTAACTATGGCTACACCTTC
- | - | TRBJ2-1 | TRBV19 | CASQVGEVDNEQFF | TGTGCCAGTCAAGTTGGGGAAGTGGACAATGAGCAGTTCTTC
- | - | TRBJ1-2 | TRBV9 | CASSVANGVYGYTF | TGTGCCAGCAGCGTAGCCAACGGCGTCTATGGCTACACCTTC
- | - | TRBJ1-5 | TRBV13 | CASSLGGSQPQHF | TGTGCCAGCAGCTTAGGGGGTAGTCAGCCCCAGCATTTT
- | - | TRBJ2-3 | TRBV9 | CASSPEGRGTDTQYF | TGTGCCAGCAGCCCTGAGGGTCGTGGCACAGATACGCAGTATTTT
- | TRBD1 | TRBJ2-7 | TRBV24-1 | CATSDRDSPYEQYF | TGTGCCACCAGTGACCGGGACAGTCCCTACGAGCAGTACTTC
- | - | TRBJ1-2 | TRBV1 | CTSSQGHDCTF | TGCACCAGCAGCCAAGGGCACGACTGCACCTTC
- | - | TRBJ1-5 | TRBV19 | CASSGGGNQPQHF | TGTGCCAGTAGTGGGGGCGGCAATCAGCCCCAGCATTTT
- | - | TRBJ1-3 | TRBV9 | CASSVDGNGNTIYF | TGTGCCAGCAGCGTAGATGGGAATGGAAACACCATATATTTT
- | TRBD2 | TRBJ2-7 | TRBV27 | CASSGQGLAGAKQYF | TGTGCCAGCAGTGGACAGGGACTAGCGGGGGCGAAGCAGTACTTC
- | TRBD1 | TRBJ2-3 | TRBV5-1 | CASSLPGQGPGGTDTQYF | TGCGCCAGCAGCTTGCCGGGACAGGGGCCCGGGGGCACAGATACGCAGTATTTT
- | - | TRBJ2-5 | TRBV18 | CASSPPVSGNRYQETQYF | TGTGCCAGCTCACCACCAGTTTCGGGGAATCGGTACCAAGAGACCCAGTACTTC
- | TRBD2 | TRBJ2-1 | TRBV19 | CASMGLAGAYNEQFF | TGTGCCAGTATGGGACTAGCGGGCGCCTACAATGAGCAGTTCTTC
- | - | TRBJ2-7 | TRBV6-2/TRBV6-3 | CASSPWHFDEQYF | TGTGCCAGCAGCCCCTGGCATTTCGACGAGCAGTACTTC
- | TRBD1 | TRBJ2-3 | TRBV24-1 | CATSDWLGTGELGGVGTDTQYF | TGTGCCACCAGTGATTGGCTCGGGACAGGGGAACTTGGGGGAGTAGGCACAGATACGCAGTATTTT
- | TRBD2 | TRBJ2-5 | TRBV27 | CASRGLAGRGETQYF | TGTGCCAGCCGGGGACTAGCGGGGAGGGGAGAGACCCAGTACTTC
- | TRBD1 | TRBJ2-7 | TRBV7-9 | CASSDRGPYEQYF | TGTGCCAGCAGCGACAGGGGTCCCTACGAGCAGTACTTC
once | TRBD1 | TRBJ2-5 | TRBV30 | CAWRNTGGETQYF | TGTGCCTGGAGGAACACAGGGGGAGAGACCCAGTACTTC
- | TRBD1 | TRBJ1-2 | TRBV28 | CASSSGQNYGYTF | TGTGCCAGCAGCTCGGGACAGAACTATGGCTACACCTTC
- | TRBD1 | TRBJ2-5 | TRBV27 | CASSMQTGQETQYF | TGTGCCAGCAGTATGCAGACAGGGCAAGAGACCCAGTACTTC
- | - | TRBJ2-5 | TRBV7-8 | CASSLVEWGSETQYF | TGTGCCAGCAGCTTAGTAGAATGGGGGTCAGAGACCCAGTACTTC
- | - | TRBJ2-7 | TRBV28 | CASSPAAYEQYF | TGTGCCAGCAGTCCGGCGGCCTACGAGCAGTACTTC
few | TRBD2 | TRBJ2-7 | TRBV27 | CASSHGLAGGPGEQYF | TGTGCCAGCAGCCATGGGTTAGCGGGAGGGCCGGGGGAGCAGTACTTC
- | - | TRBJ2-1 | TRBV3-1/TRBV3-2 | CASTQRGPNNEQFF | TGTGCCAGCACCCAACGGGGGCCCAACAATGAGCAGTTCTTC
- | - | TRBJ1-2 | TRBV6-5 | CASSYSGTANYGYTF | TGTGCCAGCAGTTACTCAGGGACGGCTAATTATGGCTACACCTTC
- | - | TRBJ1-5 | TRBV30 | CAWSRRGRQPQHF | TGTGCCTGGAGCCGCCGGGGGCGACAGCCCCAGCATTTT
- | - | TRBJ1-1 | TRBV9 | CASSVVTGSRHAEAFF | TGTGCCAGCAGCGTAGTCACAGGCTCTCGACACGCTGAAGCTTTCTTT
- | TRBD2 | TRBJ2-3 | TRBV10-3 | CAIKSVSVAGDAQYF | TGTGCCATCAAATCAGTTTCGGTTGCGGGGGACGCGCAGTATTTT
once | - | TRBJ1-1 | TRBV6-2/TRBV6-3 | CASSYSKQTLKAFF | TGTGCCAGCAGTTACTCGAAGCAGACCCTGAAAGCTTTCTTT
- | - | TRBJ2-7 | TRBV19 | CASSVQTYYEQYF | TGTGCCAGTAGTGTGCAGACCTACTACGAGCAGTACTTC
- | - | TRBJ1-2 | TRBV11-2 | CASSLEPQGTYGYTF | TGTGCCAGCAGCTTAGAACCCCAGGGTACCTATGGCTACACCTTC
once | - | TRBJ2-3 | TRBV7-6 | CASSEPGADPTDTQYF | TGTGCCAGCAGCGAACCGGGGGCCGACCCCACAGATACGCAGTATTTT
- | - | TRBJ1-4 | TRBV4-1 | CASSQERVTTNEKLFF | TGCGCCAGCAGCCAAGAGAGGGTTACAACTAATGAAAAACTGTTTTTT
- | TRBD1 | TRBJ2-3 | TRBV30 | CAWAWDSSTDTQYF | TGTGCCTGGGCTTGGGACAGTAGCACAGATACGCAGTATTTT
- | - | TRBJ2-5 | TRBV10-1 | CASSESPGGRETQYF | TGCGCCAGCAGTGAATCTCCCGGGGGACGAGAGACCCAGTACTTC
- | - | TRBJ1-1 | TRBV7-9 | CASGLNTEAFF | TGTGCCAGCGGACTGAACACTGAAGCTTTCTTT
- | - | TRBJ2-5 | TRBV6-2/TRBV6-3 | CASSPEGTQYF | TGTGCCAGCAGCCCCGAGGGGACCCAGTACTTC
few | TRBD1 | TRBJ2-4 | TRBV18 | CASSHRDRRNIQYF | TGTGCCAGCTCGCACCGGGACAGACGAAACATTCAGTACTTC
- | - | TRBJ2-7 | TRBV6-1 | CASIEQGYEQYF | TGTGCCAGCATCGAACAGGGATACGAGCAGTACTTC
- | - | TRBJ2-7 | TRBV29-1 | CSALQGGEQYF | TGCAGCGCACTGCAGGGGGGCGAGCAGTACTTC
once | - | TRBJ2-7 | TRBV7-9 | CASSLGAEYSYEQYF | TGTGCCAGCAGCTTAGGGGCAGAATATTCCTACGAGCAGTACTTC
- | - | TRBJ1-2 | TRBV29-1 | CSVEPRTYGYTF | TGCAGCGTTGAACCCCGGACCTATGGCTACACCTTC
- | - | TRBJ2-7 | TRBV4-1 | CASSQVRLGRGSYEQYF | TGCGCCAGCAGCCAAGTTCGTCTAGGCAGGGGCTCCTACGAGCAGTACTTC
- | TRBD1 | TRBJ2-6 | TRBV19 | CASSFGTDFSGANVLTF | TGTGCCAGTAGCTTCGGGACAGACTTCTCTGGGGCCAACGTCCTGACTTTC
- | TRBD1 | TRBJ2-3 | TRBV11-2 | CASSWTGAGDTQYF | TGTGCCAGCAGCTGGACAGGGGCTGGGGATACGCAGTATTTT
once | TRBD2 | TRBJ2-7 | TRBV27 | CASRKLAGPQPYEQYF | TGTGCCAGCAGGAAACTAGCGGGGCCACAGCCCTACGAGCAGTACTTC
- | TRBD2 | TRBJ2-7 | TRBV9 | CASSVGGRGYEQYF | TGTGCCAGCAGCGTAGGTGGGAGGGGCTACGAGCAGTACTTC
once | - | TRBJ2-7 | TRBV18 | CASSPQEGSTYEQYF | TGTGCCAGCTCACCTCAGGAGGGGTCCACCTACGAGCAGTACTTC
- | TRBD1 | TRBJ2-7 | TRBV7-9 | CASSYRGSYEQYF | TGTGCCAGCAGCTACAGGGGTTCCTACGAGCAGTACTTC
- | TRBD2 | TRBJ2-3 | TRBV14 | CASSPLGLAGIDTQYF | TGTGCCAGCAGCCCCTTGGGACTAGCGGGAATAGATACGCAGTATTTT
- | - | TRBJ2-7 | TRBV7-9 | CASSLGTEIYSYEQYF | TGTGCCAGCAGCTTAGGGACGGAGATCTACTCCTACGAGCAGTACTTC
- | TRBD1 | TRBJ1-1 | TRBV28 | CASSHTGQKEAFF | TGTGCCAGCAGTCATACGGGACAGAAAGAAGCTTTCTTT
- | - | TRBJ2-1 | TRBV5-4 | CASSPQGRHEQFF | TGTGCCAGCAGCCCTCAGGGGAGGCATGAGCAGTTCTTC
- | - | TRBJ2-1 | TRBV11-2 | CASSLRVNYNEQFF | TGTGCCAGCAGCTTGAGGGTAAACTACAATGAGCAGTTCTTC
- | - | TRBJ2-6 | TRBV29-1 | CSVDGQISGANVLTF | TGCAGCGTTGATGGTCAGATCTCTGGGGCCAACGTCCTGACTTTC